Listed below are T cell receptor beta chains from one sample, sequenced in a study of shared T cell receptors in the human thymus. Using immunoSEQ multiplex PCR, the repertoire was profiled, and TCRdb retains in-frame clones only, with some absent. This sample has 500,000 to 550,000 clones, with approximately 80% found just once. These data were also reused for a study on human thymus T cells.

Sequences were obtained from thymocytes. The source is a boy younger than two with a congenital heart defect. Each CDR3 is given with its conserved first and last residue. Each record gives: J gene, V gene, CDR3 protein.

j_gene: TRBJ2-3; v_gene: TRBV30; CDR3aa: CAWSEASGSKDTQYF
j_gene: TRBJ2-2; v_gene: TRBV7-9; CDR3aa: CASSETVNTGELFF
j_gene: TRBJ2-5; v_gene: TRBV7-9; CDR3aa: CASSPMGAPPLNQETQYF
j_gene: TRBJ2-7; v_gene: TRBV30; CDR3aa: CAWSVQQGGEQYF
j_gene: TRBJ2-1; v_gene: TRBV27; CDR3aa: CASSLSPFGGRIDEQFF
j_gene: TRBJ2-1; v_gene: TRBV11-2; CDR3aa: CASSRTGSQRSSYNEQFF
j_gene: TRBJ2-7; v_gene: TRBV25-1; CDR3aa: CASSEEHREPYEQYF
j_gene: TRBJ2-1; v_gene: TRBV4-3; CDR3aa: CASSHILAGVYNEQFF
j_gene: TRBJ2-7; v_gene: TRBV27; CDR3aa: CASSLQGGYEQYF
j_gene: TRBJ1-4; v_gene: TRBV30; CDR3aa: CAWSPAGRATNEKLFF
j_gene: TRBJ2-3; v_gene: TRBV28; CDR3aa: CASTPSREPSTDTQYF
j_gene: TRBJ1-2; v_gene: TRBV5-6; CDR3aa: CASSPTLNYGYTF
j_gene: TRBJ2-7; v_gene: TRBV4-1; CDR3aa: CASSQSARGNYEQYF
j_gene: TRBJ2-7; v_gene: TRBV6-5; CDR3aa: CASSYTGTGLEQYF
j_gene: TRBJ2-3; v_gene: TRBV15; CDR3aa: CATSIGTSGILDTQYF
j_gene: TRBJ2-7; v_gene: TRBV21-1; CDR3aa: CASRAGQRHYEQYF
j_gene: TRBJ2-7; v_gene: TRBV27; CDR3aa: CASSLSTLGVLAGVHYEQYF
j_gene: TRBJ2-7; v_gene: TRBV6-5; CDR3aa: CASRRGSYEQYF
j_gene: TRBJ2-3; v_gene: TRBV28; CDR3aa: CASSLGTSGPDTQYF
j_gene: TRBJ1-2; v_gene: TRBV14; CDR3aa: CASSRQGGSVGYTF
j_gene: TRBJ2-5; v_gene: TRBV25-1; CDR3aa: CASSELAGRGETQYF
j_gene: TRBJ2-7; v_gene: TRBV7-8; CDR3aa: CASSLADSLYEQYF
j_gene: TRBJ1-5; v_gene: TRBV7-2; CDR3aa: CANSPDPGGNQPQHF